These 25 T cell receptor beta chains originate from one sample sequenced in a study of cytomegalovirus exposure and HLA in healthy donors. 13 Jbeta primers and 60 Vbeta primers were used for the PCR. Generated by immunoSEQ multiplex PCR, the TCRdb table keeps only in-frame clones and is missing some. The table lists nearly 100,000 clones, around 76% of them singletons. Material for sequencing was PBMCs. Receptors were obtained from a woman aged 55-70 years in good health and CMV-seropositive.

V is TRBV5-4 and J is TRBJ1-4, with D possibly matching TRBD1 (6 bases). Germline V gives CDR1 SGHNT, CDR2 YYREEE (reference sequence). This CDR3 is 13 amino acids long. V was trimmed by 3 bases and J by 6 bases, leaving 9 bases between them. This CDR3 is CASSSRTDEKLFF. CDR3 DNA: TGTGCCAGCAGCTCCCGGACAGATGAAAAACTGTTTTTT.

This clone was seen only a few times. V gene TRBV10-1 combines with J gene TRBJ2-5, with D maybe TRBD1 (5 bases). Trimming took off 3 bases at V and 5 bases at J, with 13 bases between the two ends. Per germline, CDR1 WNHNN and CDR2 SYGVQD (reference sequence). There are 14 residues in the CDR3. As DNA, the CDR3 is TGCGCCAGCAGTGACAGTTCGAAGGGGGAGACCCAGTACTTC. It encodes CASSDSSKGETQYF.

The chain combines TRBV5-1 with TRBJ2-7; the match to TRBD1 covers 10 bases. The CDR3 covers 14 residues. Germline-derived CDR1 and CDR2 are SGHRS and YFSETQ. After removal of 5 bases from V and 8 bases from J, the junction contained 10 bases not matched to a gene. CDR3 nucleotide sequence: TGCGCCAGCAGTTCGACAGGGGGCAATTCAAAGCAGTACTTC. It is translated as CASSSTGGNSKQYF.

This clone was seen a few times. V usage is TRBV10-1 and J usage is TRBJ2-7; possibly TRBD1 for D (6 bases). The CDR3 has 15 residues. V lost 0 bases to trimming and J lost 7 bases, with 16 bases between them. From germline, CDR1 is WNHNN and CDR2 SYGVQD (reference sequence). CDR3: CASSESSGARREQYF. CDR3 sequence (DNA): TGCGCCAGCAGTGAGTCTTCAGGGGCCCGCAGGGAGCAGTACTTC.

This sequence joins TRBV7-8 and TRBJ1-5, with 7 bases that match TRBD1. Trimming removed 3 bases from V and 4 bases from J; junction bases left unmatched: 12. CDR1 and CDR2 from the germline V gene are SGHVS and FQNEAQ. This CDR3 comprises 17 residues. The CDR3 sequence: CASSLTVLQGLNQPQHF. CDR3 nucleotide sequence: TGTGCCAGCAGCTTGACCGTCCTACAGGGGCTAAATCAGCCCCAGCATTTT.

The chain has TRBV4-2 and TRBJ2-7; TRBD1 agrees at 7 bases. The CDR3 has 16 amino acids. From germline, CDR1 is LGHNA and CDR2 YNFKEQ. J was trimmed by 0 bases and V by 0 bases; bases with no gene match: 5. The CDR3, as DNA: TGTGCCAGCAGCCAAGATCCACAGGGGAGCTCCTACGAGCAGTACTTC. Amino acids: CASSQDPQGSSYEQYF.

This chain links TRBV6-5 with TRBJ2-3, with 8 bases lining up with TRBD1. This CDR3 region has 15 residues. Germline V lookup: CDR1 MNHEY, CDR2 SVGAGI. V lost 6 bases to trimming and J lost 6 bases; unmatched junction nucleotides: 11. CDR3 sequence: CASSRPGGRGDTQYF. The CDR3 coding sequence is TGTGCCAGCAGCCGCCCAGGGGGCAGAGGGGATACGCAGTATTTT.

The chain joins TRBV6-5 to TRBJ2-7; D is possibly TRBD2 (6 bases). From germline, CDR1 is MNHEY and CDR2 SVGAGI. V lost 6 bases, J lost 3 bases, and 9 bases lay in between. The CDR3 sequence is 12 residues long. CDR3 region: CASREGLYEQYF. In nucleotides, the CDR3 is TGTGCCAGCAGGGAGGGCCTCTACGAGCAGTACTTC.

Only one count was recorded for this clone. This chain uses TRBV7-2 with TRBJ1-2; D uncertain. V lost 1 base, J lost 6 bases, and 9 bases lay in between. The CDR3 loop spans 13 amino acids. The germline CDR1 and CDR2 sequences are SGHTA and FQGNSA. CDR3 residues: CASSLGSRDGYTF. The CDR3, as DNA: TGTGCCAGCAGCTTAGGGAGTCGGGATGGCTACACCTTC.

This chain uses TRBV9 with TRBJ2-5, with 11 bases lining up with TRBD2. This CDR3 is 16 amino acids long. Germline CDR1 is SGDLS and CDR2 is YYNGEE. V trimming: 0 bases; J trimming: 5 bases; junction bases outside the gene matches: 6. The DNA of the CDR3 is TGTGCCAGCAGCGTAGAGGGTAGCGGGAGGGGGGAGACCCAGTACTTC. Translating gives CASSVEGSGRGETQYF. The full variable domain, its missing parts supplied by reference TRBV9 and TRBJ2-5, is DSGVTQTPKHLITATGQRVTLRCSPRSGDLSVYWYQQSLDQGLQFLIQYYNGEERAKGNILERFSAQQFPDLHSELNLSSLELGDSALYFCASSVEGSGRGETQYFGPGTRLLVL.

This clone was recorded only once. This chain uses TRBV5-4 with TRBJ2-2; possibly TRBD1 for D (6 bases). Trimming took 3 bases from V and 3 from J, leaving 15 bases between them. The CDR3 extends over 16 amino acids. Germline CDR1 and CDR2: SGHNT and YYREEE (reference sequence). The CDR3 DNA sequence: TGTGCCAGCAGCTCGGGACAAAGCATATACACCGGGGAGCTGTTTTTT. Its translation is CASSSGQSIYTGELFF. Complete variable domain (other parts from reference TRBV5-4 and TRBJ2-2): ETGVTQSPTHLIKTRGQQVTLRCSSQSGHNTVSWYQQALGQGPQFIFQYYREEENGRGNFPPRFSGLQFPNYSSELNVNALELDDSALYLCASSSGQSIYTGELFFGEGSRLTVL.

The CDR3 spells CASSEDRTYEQYF. The CDR3 DNA follows: TGTGCCAGCAGTGAAGACAGGACCTACGAGCAGTACTTC. The chain employs TRBV2 and TRBJ2-7, with D possibly matching TRBD1 (5 bases). Trimming pared 1 base from V and 2 bases from J, leaving 6 bases between. The CDR3 totals 13 residues. Germline CDR1 and CDR2: SNHLY and FYNNEI.

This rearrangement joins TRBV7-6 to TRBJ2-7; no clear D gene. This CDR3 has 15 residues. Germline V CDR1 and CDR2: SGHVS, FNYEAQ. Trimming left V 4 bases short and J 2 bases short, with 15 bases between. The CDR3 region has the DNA TGTGCCAGCAGCTCGCCTCCAGACGGAGCCTACGAGCAGTACTTC. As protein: CASSSPPDGAYEQYF.

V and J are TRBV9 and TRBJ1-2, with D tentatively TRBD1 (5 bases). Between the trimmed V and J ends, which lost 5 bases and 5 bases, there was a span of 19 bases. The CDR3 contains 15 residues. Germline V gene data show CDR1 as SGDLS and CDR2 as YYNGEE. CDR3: CASSSRSGVRYGYTF. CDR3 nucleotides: TGTGCCAGCAGTTCCAGGTCGGGGGTTCGGTATGGCTACACCTTC.

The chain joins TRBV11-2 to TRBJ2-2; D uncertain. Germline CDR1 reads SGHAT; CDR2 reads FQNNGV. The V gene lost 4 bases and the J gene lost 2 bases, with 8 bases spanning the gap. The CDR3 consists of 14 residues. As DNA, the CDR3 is TGTGCCAGCAGCTATACCAGAAACACCGGGGAGCTGTTTTTT. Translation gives CASSYTRNTGELFF.

CDR3 sequence reads: CASSLAGGVSEQYF. The CDR3 DNA reads TGTGCCAGCAGCTTGGCGGGAGGTGTAAGCGAGCAGTACTTC. The chain combines TRBV7-9 with TRBJ2-7, with 8 bases identical to TRBD2. CDR1 is SEHNR and CDR2 is FQNEAQ in the germline V gene (reference sequence). The CDR3 has 14 residues. Unmatched junction bases numbered 7, after V lost 3 bases and J lost 6 bases.

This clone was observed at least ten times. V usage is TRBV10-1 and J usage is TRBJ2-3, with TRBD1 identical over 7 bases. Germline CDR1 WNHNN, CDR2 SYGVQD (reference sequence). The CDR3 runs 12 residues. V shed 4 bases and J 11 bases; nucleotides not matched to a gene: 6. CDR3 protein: CASSGQGLKQYF. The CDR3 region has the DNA TGCGCCAGCAGTGGACAGGGATTGAAGCAGTATTTT.

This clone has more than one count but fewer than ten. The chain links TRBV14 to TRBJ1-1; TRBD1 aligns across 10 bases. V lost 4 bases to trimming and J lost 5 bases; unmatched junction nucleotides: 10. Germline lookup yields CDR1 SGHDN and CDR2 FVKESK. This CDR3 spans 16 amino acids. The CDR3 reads CASSPGTGEWRTEAFF. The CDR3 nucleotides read TGTGCCAGCAGCCCCGGGACAGGGGAGTGGAGAACTGAAGCTTTCTTT.

In DNA, the CDR3 is TGTGCCAGCAGTATAACTCAGGGGGCTACCACTGAAGCTTTCTTT. It codes for CASSITQGATTEAFF. V usage is TRBV27 and J usage is TRBJ1-1; 8 bases are shared with TRBD1. The trim removed 5 bases at V and 4 bases at J, leaving 9 bases unmatched. The germline CDR1 and CDR2 sequences are MNHEY and SMNVEV (reference sequence). This CDR3 spans 15 amino acids.

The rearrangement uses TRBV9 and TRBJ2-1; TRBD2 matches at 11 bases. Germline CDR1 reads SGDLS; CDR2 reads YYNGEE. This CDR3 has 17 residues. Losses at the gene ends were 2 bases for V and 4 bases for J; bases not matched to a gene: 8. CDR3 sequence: CASSVTSGSSRYNEQFF. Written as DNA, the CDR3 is TGTGCCAGCAGCGTTACTAGCGGGAGTTCCCGTTACAATGAGCAGTTCTTC.

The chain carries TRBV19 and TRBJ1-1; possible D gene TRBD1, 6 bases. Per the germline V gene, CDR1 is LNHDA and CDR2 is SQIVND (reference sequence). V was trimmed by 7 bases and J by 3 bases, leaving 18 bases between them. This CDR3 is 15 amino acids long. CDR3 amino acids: CASIGGGERYTEAFF. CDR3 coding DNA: TGTGCCAGTATAGGGGGTGGCGAGAGATACACTGAAGCTTTCTTT.

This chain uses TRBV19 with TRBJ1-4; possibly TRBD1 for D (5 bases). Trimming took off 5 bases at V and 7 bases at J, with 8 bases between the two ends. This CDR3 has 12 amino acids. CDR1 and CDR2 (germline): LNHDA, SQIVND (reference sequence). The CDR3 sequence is CASSPGGEKLFF. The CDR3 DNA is TGTGCCAGTAGTCCGGGGGGTGAAAAACTGTTTTTT.

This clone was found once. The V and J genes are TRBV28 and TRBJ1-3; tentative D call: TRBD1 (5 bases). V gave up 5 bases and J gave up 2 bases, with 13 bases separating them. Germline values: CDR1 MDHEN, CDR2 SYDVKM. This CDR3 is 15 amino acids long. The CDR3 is CASSPLRGTGNTIYF. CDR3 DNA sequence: TGTGCCAGCAGTCCCCTAAGGGGTACTGGAAACACCATATATTTT. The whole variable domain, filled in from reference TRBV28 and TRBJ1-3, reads DVKVTQSSRYLVKRTGEKVFLECVQDMDHENMFWYRQDPGLGLRLIYFSYDVKMKEKGDIPEGYSVSREKKERFSLILESASTNQTSMYLCASSPLRGTGNTIYFGEGSWLTVV.

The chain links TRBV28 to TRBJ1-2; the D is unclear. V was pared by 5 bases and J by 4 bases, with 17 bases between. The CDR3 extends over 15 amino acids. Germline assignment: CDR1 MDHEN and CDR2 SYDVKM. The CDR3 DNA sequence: TGTGCCAGCAGTCCAACGAGAGCTATAAGCTATGGCTACACCTTC. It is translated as CASSPTRAISYGYTF.

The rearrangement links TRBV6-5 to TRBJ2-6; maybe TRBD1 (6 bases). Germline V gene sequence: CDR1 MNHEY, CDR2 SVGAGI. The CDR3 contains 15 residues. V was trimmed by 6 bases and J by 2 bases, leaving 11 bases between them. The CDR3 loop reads CASRPRGTGANVLTF. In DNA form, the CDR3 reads TGTGCCAGCAGGCCCAGGGGTACTGGGGCCAACGTCCTGACTTTC.